Listed below are T cell receptor beta chains from one sample, sequenced in a study of T cells after yellow fever vaccination. TCRdb reprocessed the 5' RACE reads with MiXCR, giving one entry per CDR3 protein. The sample lists approximately 550,000 distinct CDR3 sequences, 19% occurring once. The sample here was PBMCs, taken 15 days after the yellow fever booster vaccination. The source is a man younger than 40 who received the YFV17D yellow fever vaccine. Both conserved end residues are part of each CDR3. Fields, in order: D gene, V gene, clone size, J gene, CDR3 protein, CDR3 DNA. The D gene is left open where the match is weak. Some rows have no size entry. The others give once, few or many, or a class for an expanded clone.

D gene: TRBD1
V gene: TRBV20-1
clone size: -
J gene: TRBJ1-2
CDR3 protein: CSANLPGTGAYGYTF
CDR3 DNA: TGCAGTGCTAACTTACCCGGGACAGGGGCCTATGGCTACACCTTC

D gene: -
V gene: TRBV7-2
clone size: many
J gene: TRBJ2-4
CDR3 protein: CASSLGRGAKNIQYF
CDR3 DNA: TGTGCCAGCAGCTTGGGCAGGGGAGCCAAAAACATTCAGTACTTC

D gene: -
V gene: TRBV6-2/TRBV6-3
clone size: few
J gene: TRBJ2-3
CDR3 protein: CASSYSEDTQYF
CDR3 DNA: TGTGCCAGCAGTTACTCCGAAGATACGCAGTATTTT

D gene: TRBD2
V gene: TRBV6-5
clone size: few
J gene: TRBJ2-1
CDR3 protein: CASSTRQTSGRDEQFF
CDR3 DNA: TGTGCCAGCAGTACCCGACAGACTAGCGGGAGGGATGAGCAGTTCTTC

D gene: TRBD2
V gene: TRBV7-6
clone size: -
J gene: TRBJ2-5
CDR3 protein: CASTLGEGTMETQYF
CDR3 DNA: TGTGCCAGCACCCTAGGGGAGGGGACTATGGAGACCCAGTACTTC

D gene: -
V gene: TRBV7-2
clone size: many
J gene: TRBJ1-1
CDR3 protein: CASILGSQGLGNTEAFF
CDR3 DNA: TGTGCCAGCATCCTCGGATCACAGGGTTTAGGGAACACTGAAGCTTTCTTT

D gene: -
V gene: TRBV7-9
clone size: -
J gene: TRBJ2-1
CDR3 protein: CASIGASSYNEQFF
CDR3 DNA: TGTGCCAGCATTGGAGCGAGCTCCTACAATGAGCAGTTCTTC

D gene: -
V gene: TRBV18
clone size: -
J gene: TRBJ2-5
CDR3 protein: CASSPPAEIEETQYF
CDR3 DNA: TGTGCCAGCTCACCACCGGCGGAGATAGAAGAGACCCAGTACTTC

D gene: -
V gene: TRBV7-2
clone size: -
J gene: TRBJ1-2
CDR3 protein: CASSLGYNGDTF
CDR3 DNA: TGTGCCAGCAGCTTGGGCTACAATGGCGACACCTTC

D gene: TRBD1
V gene: TRBV20-1
clone size: -
J gene: TRBJ2-1
CDR3 protein: CSAPGGTGAYNEQFF
CDR3 DNA: TGCAGTGCCCCCGGGGGGACAGGGGCATACAATGAGCAGTTCTTC

D gene: TRBD1
V gene: TRBV5-5
clone size: few
J gene: TRBJ2-7
CDR3 protein: CASSLVRRTGGTYEQYF
CDR3 DNA: TGTGCCAGCAGCTTGGTAAGGAGGACAGGGGGCACCTACGAGCAGTACTTC

D gene: -
V gene: TRBV30
clone size: -
J gene: TRBJ1-1
CDR3 protein: CAWSEGALNTEAFF
CDR3 DNA: TGTGCCTGGAGTGAAGGGGCCTTGAACACTGAAGCTTTCTTT

D gene: -
V gene: TRBV7-6
clone size: -
J gene: TRBJ2-5
CDR3 protein: CASSLIFRREETQYF
CDR3 DNA: TGTGCCAGCAGCCTCATCTTTCGCAGGGAAGAGACCCAGTACTTC

D gene: -
V gene: TRBV7-2
clone size: few
J gene: TRBJ2-5
CDR3 protein: CASSSRTSPIQETQYF
CDR3 DNA: TGTGCCAGCAGCTCCCGGACCTCACCCATTCAAGAGACCCAGTACTTC

D gene: TRBD2
V gene: TRBV9
clone size: -
J gene: TRBJ2-7
CDR3 protein: CASSVGLAATYEQYF
CDR3 DNA: TGTGCCAGCAGCGTAGGACTAGCGGCTACCTACGAGCAGTACTTC

D gene: TRBD2
V gene: TRBV11-2
clone size: few
J gene: TRBJ2-1
CDR3 protein: CASSRPGSAGGPINEQFF
CDR3 DNA: TGTGCCAGCAGCCGCCCCGGCTCAGCGGGAGGGCCGATCAATGAGCAGTTCTTC

D gene: TRBD1
V gene: TRBV29-1
clone size: -
J gene: TRBJ2-3
CDR3 protein: CSVKPRQGVGRDTQYF
CDR3 DNA: TGCAGCGTTAAGCCTAGACAGGGGGTCGGTAGGGATACGCAGTATTTT

D gene: TRBD1
V gene: TRBV23-1
clone size: few
J gene: TRBJ2-7
CDR3 protein: CASSQSSQGLSEQYF
CDR3 DNA: TGCGCCAGCAGTCAATCGTCACAGGGGCTCTCCGAGCAGTACTTC

D gene: -
V gene: TRBV9
clone size: -
J gene: TRBJ2-1
CDR3 protein: CASSVEDEQFF
CDR3 DNA: TGTGCCAGCAGCGTAGAGGATGAGCAGTTCTTC

D gene: -
V gene: TRBV20-1
clone size: -
J gene: TRBJ2-3
CDR3 protein: CSARDLRFVDTQYF
CDR3 DNA: TGCAGTGCTAGAGATCTGCGGTTTGTGGATACGCAGTATTTT

D gene: TRBD2
V gene: TRBV9
clone size: few
J gene: TRBJ2-7
CDR3 protein: CASSVGSGSFYEQYF
CDR3 DNA: TGTGCCAGCAGCGTTGGTAGCGGGAGTTTCTACGAGCAGTACTTC

D gene: -
V gene: TRBV27
clone size: few
J gene: TRBJ2-3
CDR3 protein: CASNQRATDTQYF
CDR3 DNA: TGTGCCAGCAACCAGCGGGCCACAGATACGCAGTATTTT

D gene: -
V gene: TRBV20-1
clone size: -
J gene: TRBJ2-1
CDR3 protein: CSARGSRVGTNNEQFF
CDR3 DNA: TGCAGTGCTAGAGGATCTCGCGTGGGAACGAACAATGAGCAGTTCTTC

D gene: TRBD2
V gene: TRBV5-1
clone size: few
J gene: TRBJ2-7
CDR3 protein: CASSVAGGGEQYF
CDR3 DNA: TGCGCCAGCAGCGTTGCGGGAGGAGGCGAGCAGTACTTC

D gene: TRBD1
V gene: TRBV4-3
clone size: -
J gene: TRBJ2-3
CDR3 protein: CASSRPGQGTDTQYF
CDR3 DNA: TGCGCCAGCAGCCGACCGGGACAGGGCACAGATACGCAGTATTTT

D gene: TRBD1
V gene: TRBV28
clone size: -
J gene: TRBJ2-2
CDR3 protein: CASSSGQGFGELFF
CDR3 DNA: TGTGCCAGCAGTTCGGGACAGGGGTTCGGGGAGCTGTTTTTT

D gene: -
V gene: TRBV4-3
clone size: -
J gene: TRBJ2-7
CDR3 protein: CASSRYMDYEQYF
CDR3 DNA: TGCGCCAGCAGCCGATACATGGACTACGAGCAGTACTTC

D gene: -
V gene: TRBV5-1
clone size: -
J gene: TRBJ1-5
CDR3 protein: CASRPGISNQPQHF
CDR3 DNA: TGCGCCAGCAGGCCCGGCATTAGCAATCAGCCCCAGCATTTT

D gene: -
V gene: TRBV2
clone size: -
J gene: TRBJ2-3
CDR3 protein: CASSEASAAF
CDR3 DNA: TGTGCCAGCAGTGAAGCGTCTGCGGCCTTT

D gene: TRBD2
V gene: TRBV20-1
clone size: -
J gene: TRBJ2-3
CDR3 protein: CSARLSGRSTDTQYF
CDR3 DNA: TGCAGTGCTAGACTTAGCGGGAGGAGCACAGATACGCAGTATTTT

D gene: -
V gene: TRBV20-1
clone size: -
J gene: TRBJ2-5
CDR3 protein: CSARSAGTLETQYF
CDR3 DNA: TGCAGTGCCCGATCCGCAGGGACGTTGGAGACCCAGTACTTC

D gene: TRBD2
V gene: TRBV12-3/TRBV12-4
clone size: -
J gene: TRBJ2-7
CDR3 protein: CASRASLSGSAYEQYF
CDR3 DNA: TGTGCCAGCAGAGCTTCTCTTAGCGGGAGTGCGTACGAGCAGTACTTC

D gene: TRBD1
V gene: TRBV12-3/TRBV12-4
clone size: -
J gene: TRBJ2-1
CDR3 protein: CASTFRDSLYNEQFF
CDR3 DNA: TGTGCCAGCACCTTCCGGGACAGCCTCTACAATGAGCAGTTCTTC

D gene: -
V gene: TRBV6-5
clone size: -
J gene: TRBJ2-1
CDR3 protein: CASSYGGSLDNEQFF
CDR3 DNA: TGTGCCAGCAGTTACGGGGGGTCGCTCGACAATGAGCAGTTCTTC

D gene: -
V gene: TRBV21-1
clone size: -
J gene: TRBJ2-3
CDR3 protein: CASSKEGYRRDTDTQYF
CDR3 DNA: TGTGCCAGCAGCAAAGAGGGGTACAGGCGGGACACAGATACGCAGTATTTT

D gene: -
V gene: TRBV3-1
clone size: -
J gene: TRBJ2-1
CDR3 protein: CASSHGVAVNEQFF
CDR3 DNA: TGTGCCAGCAGCCACGGGGTGGCGGTCAATGAGCAGTTCTTC

D gene: -
V gene: TRBV7-2
clone size: -
J gene: TRBJ2-7
CDR3 protein: CASSLVGTEDYEQYF
CDR3 DNA: TGTGCCAGCAGCTTAGTAGGGACCGAAGACTACGAGCAGTACTTC

D gene: -
V gene: TRBV20-1
clone size: few
J gene: TRBJ2-7
CDR3 protein: CSAREVRGAQYF
CDR3 DNA: TGCAGTGCTAGAGAGGTCAGGGGGGCGCAGTACTTC

D gene: TRBD1
V gene: TRBV5-1
clone size: few
J gene: TRBJ2-7
CDR3 protein: CASSLQGARGEQYF
CDR3 DNA: TGCGCCAGCAGCTTACAGGGGGCACGGGGCGAGCAGTACTTC